The sequence of this TCR beta chain was determined in a study of technical replicates of blood from a handful of donors. Trimming shortened V by 10 bases and J by 4 bases, and 13 bases separated the two germline ends. The CDR3 totals 12 residues. Germline loops: CDR1 SGHTA, CDR2 FQGNSA. Clones were sequenced by immunoSEQ multiplex PCR, and TCRdb holds only the in-frame ones, with some missing. This repertoire shows more than 90,000 clones, almost 96% found once; its top ten account for 0.2% to 0.25%. The chain couples TRBV7-2 to TRBJ1-2, with D possibly being TRBD1 (6 bases). The source is a human donor in good health. Sequenced input: T cells isolated from PBMCs. CDR3 sequence reads: CAIEGGVYGYTF. The CDR3 DNA sequence: TGTGCCATCGAAGGGGGGGTCTATGGCTACACCTTC. Supplemented by reference TRBV7-2 and TRBJ1-2, the full variable domain reads GAGVSQSPSNKVTEKGKDVELRCDPISGHTALYWYRQSLGQGLEFLIYFQGNSAPDKSGLPSDRFSAERTGGSVSTLTIQRTQQEDSAVYLCAIEGGVYGYTFGSGTRLTVV.